One and the same sample provided the 22 T cell receptor beta chains below, sequenced in a study of OX40 agonist ivuxolimab in advanced cancers. The repertoire was sequenced with immunoSEQ multiplex PCR; TCRdb's copy has only in-frame clones and lacks some. The data hold some 75,000 clones, with around 87% observed a single time. This specimen was CD4+ or CD8+ T cells sorted from blood, taken in a trial of the OX40 agonist ivuxolimab. The source of these receptors is an adult with an advanced solid tumor such as melanoma, head and neck, liver or kidney cancer.

CDR3 DNA: TGTGCCAGCTCACCAGGGTACGGGTCAGCCCTCCACTTT. Translation gives CASSPGYGSALHF. The chain is built from TRBV18 and TRBJ1-6; no reliable D call. From germline, CDR1 is KGHSH and CDR2 LQKENI. This CDR3 comprises 13 residues. V was trimmed by 2 bases and J by 14 bases, leaving 13 bases between them.

The chain is built from TRBV5-1 and TRBJ1-2, with 8 positions matching TRBD1. This CDR3 has 14 residues. J lost 8 bases, V lost 4 bases, and 10 bases had no gene match. Germline lookup yields CDR1 SGHRS and CDR2 YFSETQ. CDR3 residues: CASSTGTGGLGYTF. The CDR3 DNA sequence: TGCGCCAGCAGCACCGGGACAGGTGGATTGGGCTACACCTTC. The variable domain in full, completed from reference TRBV5-1 and TRBJ1-2, reads KAGVTQTPRYLIKTRGQQVTLSCSPISGHRSVSWYQQTPGQGLQFLFEYFSETQRNKGNFPGRFSGRQFSNSRSEMNVSTLELGDSALYLCASSTGTGGLGYTFGSGTRLTVV.

This sequence joins TRBV28 and TRBJ1-6, with D unclear. Trimming pared 5 bases from V and 7 bases from J, leaving 12 bases between. The CDR3 covers 14 residues. The germline V gene has CDR1 MDHEN and CDR2 SYDVKM. The CDR3 spells CASSEGYANSPLHF. The CDR3 bases are TGTGCCAGCAGTGAGGGATATGCGAATTCACCCCTCCACTTT.

V gene TRBV13 combines with J gene TRBJ2-7; perhaps D is TRBD1 or TRBD2 (5 bases each). Germline lookup yields CDR1 PRHDT and CDR2 FYEKMQ (reference sequence). The CDR3 covers 14 residues. Trimming stripped 4 bases from V and 0 bases from J, with 10 bases between. The DNA of the CDR3 is TGTGCCAGCAGCTCCAGGGAGAGCTCCTACGAGCAGTACTTC. Protein: CASSSRESSYEQYF.

V and J are TRBV5-8 and TRBJ2-5; the D is unclear. The V and J ends lost 4 bases and 4 bases respectively, with 14 bases between them. CDR1 and CDR2 from the germline V gene are SGHTS and YDEGEE. The CDR3 covers 14 residues. The CDR3 sequence is CASSPFGTLETQYF. The CDR3 nucleotides read TGTGCCAGCAGCCCGTTTGGCACACTAGAGACCCAGTACTTC.

The chain combines TRBV9 with TRBJ1-1; D not resolved. Germline CDR1 is SGDLS and CDR2 is YYNGEE. V shed 0 bases and J shed 1 base, with 7 bases lying between them. CDR3 size: 14 residues. In nucleotides, the CDR3 is TGTGCCAGCAGCGTAGTCTCTGAGAACACTGAAGCTTTCTTT. It translates to CASSVVSENTEAFF.

This clone was found once. The chain carries TRBV30 and TRBJ2-7; D is unclear. Germline assignment: CDR1 GTSNPN and CDR2 SVGIG (reference sequence). This CDR3 region has 14 residues. V was shortened by 4 bases and J by 1 base, with 14 bases between the two germline ends. The CDR3 DNA reads as TGTGCCTGGAAACCCAGCCGTCAATCCTACGAGCAGTACTTC. Its protein product is CAWKPSRQSYEQYF.

The rearrangement links TRBV18 to TRBJ1-6; 8 nucleotides align to TRBD1. The length of the CDR3 is 14 residues. Germline assignment: CDR1 KGHSH and CDR2 LQKENI. The ends lost 5 bases at V and 8 bases at J; junction bases unmatched: 5. The CDR3 region is CASSVAGGDSPLHF. DNA of the CDR3: TGTGCCAGCTCAGTGGCAGGGGGCGATTCACCCCTCCACTTT.

This chain's CDR3 is CAWSVKGSNYGYTF. Written as DNA, the CDR3 is TGTGCCTGGAGTGTCAAGGGGTCTAACTATGGCTACACCTTC. V and J are TRBV30 and TRBJ1-2, with D possibly matching TRBD1 (5 bases). The CDR3 spans 14 residues. V lost 0 bases and J 0 bases, leaving 8 bases between the germline ends. Germline V lookup: CDR1 GTSNPN, CDR2 SVGIG (reference sequence).

The J gene is TRBJ1-3, the V gene TRBV9, with TRBD1 as a possible D gene (6 bases). Germline assignment: CDR1 SGDLS and CDR2 YYNGEE. V lost 3 bases and J 4 bases, leaving 11 bases between the germline ends. The CDR3 totals 14 residues. Written as DNA, the CDR3 is TGTGCCAGCAGCGCCGGGACACAAGGAAACACCATATATTTT. Translating it yields CASSAGTQGNTIYF.

CDR3 in DNA: TGTGCCAGCAGTGCCCCCGGGACAGGGTCCTATGGCTACACCTTC. Protein product: CASSAPGTGSYGYTF. The rearrangement joins TRBV28 to TRBJ1-2, with 9 nucleotides matching TRBD1. Per germline, CDR1 MDHEN and CDR2 SYDVKM. V lost 5 bases and J lost 4; bases outside the gene matches: 8. There are 15 residues in the CDR3.

This chain uses TRBV5-6 with TRBJ2-6; D not resolved. CDR1 is SGHDT and CDR2 is YYEEEE in the germline V gene. The ends were cut back, 5 bases at V and 0 bases at J, with 12 bases in the middle. The CDR3 loop spans 16 amino acids. CDR3 region: CASSLLESSGANVLTF. The CDR3 DNA reads as TGTGCCAGCAGTCTGCTTGAGAGCTCTGGGGCCAACGTCCTGACTTTC.

The genes are TRBV6-1 and TRBJ1-6, with 7 bases matching TRBD1. This CDR3 is 13 amino acids long. CDR1 is MNHNS and CDR2 is SASEGT in the germline V gene. V lost 6 bases and J lost 7; bases outside the gene matches: 3. Written as DNA, the CDR3 is TGTGCCAGCAGGGGACAGCCCAATTCACCCCTCCACTTT. This codes for CASRGQPNSPLHF.

This chain joins TRBV4-1 and TRBJ1-5; 8 bases are shared with TRBD1. The CDR3 length is 17 residues. V dropped 1 base and J dropped 8; count of bases not matched to a gene: 13. Germline lookup yields CDR1 MGHRA and CDR2 YSYEKL. CDR3 protein: CASSQAALQGAGEPQHF. In nucleotides, the CDR3 is TGCGCCAGCAGCCAAGCTGCCCTCCAGGGGGCAGGGGAGCCCCAGCATTTT.

This chain joins TRBV9 and TRBJ1-5; D perhaps matches TRBD1 (5 bases). The V gene lost 0 bases and the J gene lost 6 bases, with 16 bases spanning the gap. The CDR3 consists of 16 residues. CDR1 and CDR2 from the germline V gene are SGDLS and YYNGEE. In DNA form, the CDR3 reads TGTGCCAGCAGCGTAGGTTCTTCTGGGGGGAGTCAGCCCCAGCATTTT. Translating gives CASSVGSSGGSQPQHF.

V and J are TRBV10-2 and TRBJ1-2; D might be TRBD1 (5 bases). V lost 3 bases and J 5 bases, leaving 19 bases between the germline ends. Germline assignment: CDR1 WSHSY and CDR2 SAAADI. This CDR3 region has 16 residues. The CDR3 DNA reads TGCGCCAGCAGTGACACCTCCGTAGGGACGGGTTATGGCTACACCTTC. Translated: CASSDTSVGTGYGYTF.

On this clone: Other DNA variants within this sample encode the same CDR3. V usage is TRBV4-3 and J usage is TRBJ1-2; unclear D gene. V was pared by 3 bases and J by 6 bases, with 11 bases between. The CDR3 totals 13 residues. Germline values: CDR1 LGHNA, CDR2 YSLEER. CDR3 loop: CASSQEGLNGYTF. Here the CDR3 DNA reads TGCGCCAGCAGCCAGGAAGGACTGAATGGCTACACCTTC.

This clone showed up just once. The chain uses TRBV28 and TRBJ2-5; 8 nucleotides match TRBD2. Germline V gene data show CDR1 as MDHEN and CDR2 as SYDVKM. There are 13 residues in the CDR3. V was clipped by 10 bases and J by 5 bases; unmatched bases: 9. CDR3 region: CATLAGGGETQYF. CDR3 nucleotide sequence: TGTGCCACCCTTGCCGGGGGGGGCGAGACCCAGTACTTC.

This chain links TRBV5-6 with TRBJ2-7; D not certain. Trimming shortened V by 4 bases and J by 6 bases, and 11 bases separated the two germline ends. The CDR3 runs to 12 residues. CDR1 and CDR2 (germline): SGHDT, YYEEEE. The CDR3 reads CASSPSTREQYF. CDR3 coding DNA: TGTGCCAGCAGCCCCTCCACGCGCGAGCAGTACTTC.

The V call is TRBV7-9, the J call TRBJ1-1; D is uncertain. The germline V gene encodes CDR1 SEHNR and CDR2 FQNEAQ (reference sequence). CDR3 length: 14 amino acids. Trimming removed 5 bases at V and 0 bases at J, with 10 bases between. The CDR3, as DNA: TGTGCCAGCAGCCTTACACTCATGAACACTGAAGCTTTCTTT. This sequence encodes CASSLTLMNTEAFF.

The V gene is TRBV20-1, the J gene TRBJ1-2; D is unresolved. V gave up 4 bases and J gave up 2 bases, with 5 bases separating them. CDR1 is DFQATT and CDR2 is SNEGSKA in the germline V gene (reference sequence). The CDR3 runs 11 residues. CDR3 nucleotide sequence: TGCAGTGCTAACGGAAACTATGGCTACACCTTC. Encoded protein: CSANGNYGYTF.

J is TRBJ2-5 and V is TRBV9; 14 bases fit TRBD2. Germline values: CDR1 SGDLS, CDR2 YYNGEE. CDR3 length: 16 amino acids. Unmatched junction bases numbered 3, after V lost 5 bases and J lost 0 bases. CDR3 region: CASREGLAGDQETQYF. The CDR3 DNA reads as TGTGCCAGCAGGGAGGGACTAGCGGGGGACCAAGAGACCCAGTACTTC. The complete variable domain, with remaining parts taken from reference TRBV9 and TRBJ2-5, reads DSGVTQTPKHLITATGQRVTLRCSPRSGDLSVYWYQQSLDQGLQFLIQYYNGEERAKGNILERFSAQQFPDLHSELNLSSLELGDSALYFCASREGLAGDQETQYFGPGTRLLVL.